The clone carrying this T cell receptor beta chain was picked up a small number of times. The target antigen is unknown. This sample stems from a study of CD8 T cells in ankylosing spondylitis. Germline CDR1 and CDR2: MNHEY and SMNVEV (reference sequence). V shed 4 bases and J shed 2 bases, with 15 bases lying between them. This CDR3 is built from 15 residues. Regarding the study as a whole: Disease-linked clones had a CD8+ phenotype and relatively low frequency in peripheral blood. Seemingly characteristic of ankylosing spondylitis blood was a TCR beta motif consisting of about 8 highly homologous variants. Certain motif variants had earlier appeared in reactive arthritis synovial fluid and blood. Reportedly, matched ankylosing spondylitis synovial fluid was significantly enriched for disease-linked clones.

By quantitative 5'-RACE with molecular barcodes, the TCR beta libraries were made. TCRdb reprocessed the 5' RACE reads via MiXCR and lists one record per CDR3 protein. The table has fewer than 400,000 distinct CDR3 sequences, about a fifth seen once. This chain links TRBV27 with TRBJ2-7; the D gene is possibly TRBD2 (7 bases). The receptor comes from a male donor with ankylosing spondylitis. The sample was blood, either unsorted or a sorted T cell fraction (not recorded which). The CDR3 DNA follows: TGTGCCAGCAGTTCCCTGGGAGGGGGGACCTACGAGCAGTACTTC. Amino acid sequence: CASSSLGGGTYEQYF.